A single sample gave rise to the 15 T cell receptor beta chains below, sequenced in a study of T-cell memory formation after mild COVID-19 (dated by TCRdb to 2020 to 2023). The library relied on 5' RACE. The sequencer listed for this sample is Illumina NovaSeq 6000. Using fastp at Q25 and MiXCR, TCRdb reprocessed the public reads and kept productive beta chains. Records with the same CDR3 protein are collapsed into one entry carrying the most frequent genes and DNA. For this sample the table gives over 45,000 distinct CDR3 sequences, of which about 27% were detected only once. The ten largest clones take up roughly 43% of the sample. Source material: PBMCs or a T cell subset sorted from them (not recorded which). Source of these receptors: a man between 18 and 35 years old who had mild COVID-19 (a few samples of this study predate the infection). The sample titles of this study are shuffled in the database, so cell type and time point are left out; the donor was told from shared clones.

This clonotype was found a few times. The chain is built from TRBV4-2 and TRBJ2-1; 8 bases align to TRBD1. The CDR3 has 15 amino acids. Germline V CDR1 and CDR2: LGHNA, YNFKEQ. The J segment lost 4 bases and the V segment lost 3 bases, leaving 5 bases of the junction unmatched. Here the CDR3 DNA reads TGTGCCAGCAGCCACCCGGGACAGGAATACAATGAGCAGTTCTTC. It translates to CASSHPGQEYNEQFF.

The chain employs TRBV3-1 and TRBJ2-5; 14 nucleotides align to TRBD2. CDR3 length: 18 amino acids. Germline lookup yields CDR1 LGHDT and CDR2 YNNKEL (reference sequence). Germline trimming cut 0 bases from V and 5 bases from J; bases unmatched to any gene: 8. For the CDR3, the DNA is TGTGCCAGCAGCCAAGATCACGGGACTAGCGGGGGTGGGGAGACCCAGTACTTC. Protein sequence: CASSQDHGTSGGGETQYF.

The table lists this clonotype with a few counts. J is TRBJ1-2 and V is TRBV15, with D unresolved. Looked up from germline, CDR1 is LNHNV and CDR2 is YYDKDF (reference sequence). V was clipped by 2 bases and J by 4 bases, with 14 bases between them. The CDR3 covers 15 residues. CDR3 coding DNA: TGTGCCACCAGCAGATCGCTGCGGGCAGTCTATGGCTACACCTTC. Translated, it gives CATSRSLRAVYGYTF.

This clonotype has a count of ten or more. The J gene is TRBJ2-1, the V gene TRBV7-2; 7 nucleotides line up with TRBD1. The germline gives CDR1 SGHTA, CDR2 FQGNSA. CDR3 length: 14 residues. V trimming: 6 bases; J trimming: 9 bases; junction bases outside the gene matches: 11. The CDR3: CASSRGPPRGEQFF. CDR3 nucleotide sequence: TGTGCCAGCAGTAGGGGGCCCCCCAGGGGTGAGCAGTTCTTC.

The chain joins TRBV5-1 to TRBJ2-5; D is possibly TRBD1 or TRBD2 (5 bases each). V lost 0 bases and J 5 bases, leaving 17 bases between the germline ends. The CDR3 consists of 16 residues. Germline V lookup: CDR1 SGHRS, CDR2 YFSETQ. Written as DNA, the CDR3 is TGCGCCAGCAGCTTGGCGGACACCTCCTCGGGGGAGACCCAGTACTTC. Its protein is CASSLADTSSGETQYF.

In this sample, this clonotype turned up a few times. The chain couples TRBV15 to TRBJ1-5; D is perhaps TRBD1 (5 bases). CDR1 and CDR2 from the germline V gene are LNHNV and YYDKDF (reference sequence). V was shortened by 0 bases and J by 4 bases, with 10 bases between the two germline ends. This CDR3 spans 15 amino acids. The CDR3 loop is CATSRDRTGNQPQHF. The CDR3 DNA follows: TGTGCCACCAGCAGAGATCGTACAGGTAATCAGCCCCAGCATTTT.

This clonotype was detected only a few times. The chain uses TRBV10-1 and TRBJ2-3; D is uncertain. This CDR3 is built from 14 residues. The V gene lost 2 bases and the J gene lost 2 bases, with 8 bases spanning the gap. Germline loops: CDR1 WNHNN, CDR2 SYGVQD (reference sequence). CDR3 nucleotide sequence: TGCGCCAGCAGTGAGGAATTTCTCACAGATACGCAGTATTTT. It codes for CASSEEFLTDTQYF.

In this sample, this clonotype turned up many times. This rearrangement joins TRBV7-9 to TRBJ2-3; TRBD1 or TRBD2 may be the D gene (5 bases each). Germline CDR1 SEHNR, CDR2 FQNEAQ (reference sequence). V lost 5 bases to trimming and J lost 2 bases, with 17 bases between them. The CDR3 length is 16 residues. The CDR3 DNA reads TGTGCCAGCAGCCCGACGGGGCGAGGGTCCACAGATACGCAGTATTTT. Translating gives CASSPTGRGSTDTQYF.

A single count supports this clonotype. V usage is TRBV27 and J usage is TRBJ2-1, with TRBD2 identical over 11 bases. Germline V lookup: CDR1 MNHEY, CDR2 SMNVEV (reference sequence). CDR3 length equals 16 residues. The junction had 12 bases not matched to a gene; V was cut back by 5 bases and J by 9 bases. This CDR3 is CASSTSPSGGFGEQFF. As DNA, the CDR3 is TGTGCCAGCAGTACTAGCCCTAGCGGGGGGTTTGGTGAGCAGTTCTTC.

This chain connects TRBV6-1 to TRBJ2-5; TRBD1 aligns across 7 bases. The CDR3 consists of 17 residues. Germline loops: CDR1 MNHNS, CDR2 SASEGT. Trimming took 0 bases from V and 4 from J; bases not matched to a gene: 11. CDR3 nucleotide sequence: TGTGCCAGCAGTGAAGCGGATTCAGGGGGAATTCGAGAGACCCAGTACTTC. It specifies CASSEADSGGIRETQYF.

In this sample, this clonotype turned up a few times. The chain has TRBV6-4 and TRBJ2-3; D is possibly TRBD2 (6 bases). V was pared by 2 bases and J by 0 bases, with 12 bases between. Germline V lookup: CDR1 MRHNA, CDR2 SNTAGT. This CDR3 comprises 16 residues. For the CDR3, the DNA is TGTGCCAGCAGTGACGGGATGGGAGGTAGCACAGATACGCAGTATTTT. Translation gives CASSDGMGGSTDTQYF.

This clonotype was seen a handful of times. The V gene is TRBV7-8, the J gene TRBJ2-1; no definite D call. Trimming pared 5 bases from V and 9 bases from J, leaving 11 bases between. The CDR3 runs to 12 residues. Germline CDR1 and CDR2: SGHVS and FQNEAQ. As DNA, the CDR3 is TGTGCCAGCAGCACCGCCCGAGGTGAGCAGTTCTTC. Translating it yields CASSTARGEQFF.

V and J are TRBV19 and TRBJ2-2; D possibly uses TRBD1 or TRBD2 (5 bases each). The CDR3 runs 12 residues. Deletions cut 5 bases from V and 6 bases from J, with 7 bases between. Germline loops: CDR1 LNHDA, CDR2 SQIVND (reference sequence). The CDR3 DNA is TGTGCCAGTAGTTGGGGGTCCGGGGAGCTGTTTTTT. Translated: CASSWGSGELFF.

In this sample, this clonotype turned up a few times. The chain is built from TRBV7-2 and TRBJ2-2, with D hard to call. Trimming took off 5 bases at V and 0 bases at J, with 7 bases between the two ends. The CDR3 has 14 amino acids. Germline lookup yields CDR1 SGHTA and CDR2 FQGNSA. The CDR3 loop reads CASSGPANTGELFF. Here the CDR3 DNA reads TGTGCCAGCAGCGGGCCCGCGAACACCGGGGAGCTGTTTTTT. The full variable domain, in which reference TRBV7-2 and TRBJ2-2 provide the parts outside the CDR3, is GAGVSQSPSNKVTEKGKDVELRCDPISGHTALYWYRQSLGQGLEFLIYFQGNSAPDKSGLPSDRFSAERTGGSVSTLTIQRTQQEDSAVYLCASSGPANTGELFFGEGSRLTVL.

The chain recombines TRBV3-1 with TRBJ2-5; no clear D. Trimming removed 1 base from V and 5 bases from J, with 8 bases in between. The CDR3 consists of 13 residues. In germline, CDR1 is LGHDT, CDR2 YNNKEL (reference sequence). The CDR3 coding sequence is TGTGCCAGCAGCCAAGCGGGTGGGGAGACCCAGTACTTC. Protein: CASSQAGGETQYF.